Each of the 10 T cell receptor beta chains below was sequenced from the same sample in a study of cytomegalovirus exposure and HLA in healthy donors. Use of 60 Vbeta and 13 Jbeta primers characterized the PCR. Libraries were prepared by immunoSEQ multiplex PCR; TCRdb keeps only in-frame clonotypes and omits some of them. Of 75,000 to 100,000 clones listed, 65% to 85% are singletons. Specimen: PBMCs. Source of these receptors: a female donor in good health and CMV-seropositive.

The chain uses TRBV5-6 and TRBJ2-1; TRBD1 matches at 7 bases. J gave up 2 bases and V 5 bases, and 10 bases lay outside the gene matches. This CDR3 is 16 amino acids long. The germline CDR1 and CDR2 sequences are SGHDT and YYEEEE. CDR3 nucleotide sequence: TGTGCCAGCAGACCCGGAATAGGGGGCACCTACAATGAGCAGTTCTTC. This gives the protein CASRPGIGGTYNEQFF.

The chain couples TRBV5-1 to TRBJ2-2; 7 positions match TRBD1. CDR3 length equals 16 residues. Per germline, CDR1 SGHRS and CDR2 YFSETQ. V was clipped by 7 bases and J by 0 bases; unmatched bases: 9. The CDR3 bases are TGCGCCAGCGCCTATCCGGGACAGTCGAACACCGGGGAGCTGTTTTTT. It specifies CASAYPGQSNTGELFF.

This clone was counted a few times. The DNA of the CDR3 is TGTGCCAGCAGCCCAGGTGGGTGGGTAGCTTTCTTT. Translation: CASSPGGWVAFF. The gene calls are TRBV27 and TRBJ1-1; D call uncertain. The CDR3 is 12 residues long. From germline, CDR1 is MNHEY and CDR2 SMNVEV (reference sequence). V was shortened by 6 bases and J by 10 bases, with 15 bases between the two germline ends.

This clone was counted between two and nine times. The V call is TRBV4-3, the J call TRBJ1-1; D is ambiguous. Trimming removed 0 bases from V and 3 bases from J, with 11 bases in between. Germline CDR1 reads LGHNA; CDR2 reads YSLEER. CDR3 length equals 15 residues. CDR3 amino acids: CASSQDSLSHTEAFF. The CDR3, as DNA: TGCGCCAGCAGCCAAGACTCCCTGAGCCACACTGAAGCTTTCTTT.

The J gene is TRBJ2-1, the V gene TRBV5-1; the match to TRBD2 covers 9 bases. Trimming at V came to 3 bases and at J to 3 bases, leaving 7 bases not matched to a gene. The V gene's germline CDR1 is SGHRS and CDR2 YFSETQ. The CDR3 loop spans 16 amino acids. CDR3 sequence (DNA): TGCGCCAGCAGCTCCACGACTAGCGGTTTCTACAATGAGCAGTTCTTC. It yields the protein CASSSTTSGFYNEQFF.

The chain joins TRBV5-6 to TRBJ1-1; perhaps TRBD1 as D (5 bases). Germline CDR1 reads SGHDT; CDR2 reads YYEEEE. There are 14 residues in the CDR3. V shed 4 bases and J shed 2 bases, with 12 bases lying between them. The CDR3 is CASSAETVNTEAFF. The CDR3 DNA is TGTGCCAGCAGCGCCGAGACAGTCAACACTGAAGCTTTCTTT.

The chain uses TRBV5-1 and TRBJ2-1, with 9 bases aligning to TRBD2. Germline V lookup: CDR1 SGHRS, CDR2 YFSETQ. The CDR3 is made up of 15 amino acids. J lost 10 bases, V lost 4 bases, and 12 bases had no gene match. The CDR3 reads CASSSGTSQSREQFF. For the CDR3, the DNA is TGCGCCAGCAGCAGTGGGACTAGCCAGAGTAGGGAGCAGTTCTTC.

This clone was counted between two and nine times. The chain employs TRBV6-1 and TRBJ1-1; D is perhaps TRBD1 (6 bases). CDR1 and CDR2 from the germline V gene are MNHNS and SASEGT. The CDR3 consists of 15 residues. Trimming shortened V by 2 bases and J by 10 bases, and 20 bases separated the two germline ends. CDR3 bases: TGTGCCAGCAGTGAAACGTCCAGGGGACCCCTGGCAGCTTTCTTT. Translating gives CASSETSRGPLAAFF.

As concerns this clone: One end of the junction varies from germline; a read error may be responsible. The V and J genes are TRBV7-7 and TRBJ1-1; possibly TRBD1 for D (6 bases). The germline V gene has CDR1 SSHAT and CDR2 FNYEAQ (reference sequence). There are 15 residues in the CDR3. The CDR3 is CASSLAGASPGEAFF. The CDR3 nucleotides are TGTGCTAGCAGCTTAGCAGGGGCGAGCCCGGGCGAAGCTTTCTTT.

This clone was detected once. V is TRBV28 and J is TRBJ2-7, with TRBD2 identical over 8 bases. The germline V gene encodes CDR1 MDHEN and CDR2 SYDVKM. Trimming at V came to 1 base and at J to 6 bases, leaving 5 bases not matched to a gene. The CDR3 is 14 amino acids. This CDR3 is CASSLLAGMLEQYF. DNA of the CDR3: TGTGCCAGCAGTTTATTAGCGGGAATGCTCGAGCAGTACTTC. Together with reference TRBV28 and TRBJ2-7, the CDR3 gives the full variable domain: DVKVTQSSRYLVKRTGEKVFLECVQDMDHENMFWYRQDPGLGLRLIYFSYDVKMKEKGDIPEGYSVSREKKERFSLILESASTNQTSMYLCASSLLAGMLEQYFGPGTRLTVT.